This TCR beta chain is from a study of cytomegalovirus exposure and HLA in healthy donors. The PCR used 60 Vbeta and 13 Jbeta primers. Profiled with immunoSEQ multiplex PCR; TCRdb holds only in-frame clones, not every one. The repertoire holds around 150,000 clones, with around 75% as singletons. Study-wide results and limits: The Asian-associated ancestry cluster reportedly had fewer N-insertions than the approximately 700-donor mean in a later analysis.

As for this clone: Its antigen is currently unknown.

The trim removed 4 bases at V and 0 bases at J, leaving 11 bases unmatched. This CDR3 is built from 18 residues. Per germline, CDR1 MDHEN and CDR2 SYDVKM. The sequencing sample was made of PBMCs. This rearrangement joins TRBV28 to TRBJ2-1, with 8 nucleotides matching TRBD2. This TCR was recovered from a woman between 40 and 50 years old in good health and CMV-seropositive. Here the CDR3 reads CASSSVFRLASSYNEQFF. The CDR3 nucleotides read TGTGCCAGCAGTTCAGTCTTCAGACTAGCGAGCTCCTACAATGAGCAGTTCTTC.